Below are 3 T cell receptor beta chains sequenced from a single sample in a study of shared clonotypes between healthy human individuals. The protocol was immunoSEQ multiplex PCR, while the TCRdb copy is restricted to in-frame clones and leaves out a portion. The sample contains some 2,500,000 clones, approximately 90% of which appear only once. The specimen sequenced was naive CD4+ T cells from PBMCs. Subset denoted: CD45RA+ positively selected. These TCRs come from a man between 18 and 29 years old in good health. Some clones in this sample may be carry-over from other donors' samples.

The CDR3 is CASSGRLAGNTGELFF. CDR3 DNA sequence: TGTGCCAGCAGTGGGCGACTAGCGGGGAACACCGGGGAGCTGTTTTTT. This sequence joins TRBV2 and TRBJ2-2; TRBD2 matches 10 bases. The germline V gene has CDR1 SNHLY and CDR2 FYNNEI. The CDR3 totals 16 residues. J lost 1 base, V lost 4 bases, and 3 bases had no gene match.

This rearrangement joins TRBV7-2 to TRBJ2-1, with TRBD2 matching over 7 bases. Germline V gene sequence: CDR1 SGHTA, CDR2 FQGNSA. Trimming at V came to 1 base and at J to 5 bases, leaving 5 bases not matched to a gene. CDR3 length: 15 residues. The CDR3 reads CASSLVVGGDNEQFF. The CDR3 DNA sequence: TGTGCCAGCAGCTTAGTGGTGGGGGGGGACAATGAGCAGTTCTTC.

V gene TRBV7-2 combines with J gene TRBJ2-3; D gene unclear. V lost 5 bases, J lost 2 bases, and 17 bases lay in between. Germline values: CDR1 SGHTA, CDR2 FQGNSA. The CDR3 spans 16 residues. The chain's CDR3 is CASSPRPSRYTDTQYF. The DNA for the CDR3 is TGTGCCAGCAGCCCCCGGCCTTCGCGGTACACAGATACGCAGTATTTT.